The 23 T cell receptor beta chains presented below share a single source sample, sequenced in a study of blood T cell repertoires in COVID-19. Assay: immunoSEQ multiplex PCR; the TCRdb copy retains only in-frame clones and omits some. The sample includes under 300,000 clones, just over 90% of them seen just once. Source material: PBMCs or T cells enriched from blood (not recorded which). These receptors were obtained from a woman aged 40 to 50 with acute COVID-19.

In its sample, this clone ranks as medium-sized. The chain has TRBV5-5 and TRBJ1-5, with D possibly matching TRBD1 (5 bases). The germline CDR1 and CDR2 sequences are SGHKS and YYEKEE (reference sequence). The V and J ends lost 7 bases and 1 base respectively, with 12 bases between them. This CDR3 is built from 14 residues. CDR3 in amino acids: CASRAGLSNQPQHF. CDR3 DNA: TGTGCCAGCCGTGCGGGGCTCAGCAATCAGCCCCAGCATTTT.

The rearrangement uses TRBV5-1 and TRBJ2-1; TRBD1 agrees at 9 bases. The germline V gene encodes CDR1 SGHRS and CDR2 YFSETQ. The CDR3 is 14 amino acids. Unmatched junction bases numbered 2, after V lost 4 bases and J lost 3 bases. The CDR3 nucleotides are TGCGCCAGCAGCCCGGGACAGGGCTACAATGAGCAGTTCTTC. It yields the protein CASSPGQGYNEQFF.

The rearrangement uses TRBV5-5 and TRBJ2-7; the match to TRBD2 covers 8 bases. After removal of 6 bases from V and 6 bases from J, the junction contained 17 bases not matched to a gene. The CDR3 totals 16 residues. Germline V gene data show CDR1 as SGHKS and CDR2 as YYEKEE (reference sequence). The CDR3 reads CASTLGIPSGPGEQYF. In nucleotides, the CDR3 is TGTGCCAGCACTCTTGGAATCCCTAGCGGGCCCGGCGAGCAGTACTTC.

The V call is TRBV3-1 (or the pseudogene TRBV3-2), the J call TRBJ2-7, with D uncertain. CDR1 LGHDT and CDR2 YNNKEL come from the germline V gene (reference sequence). V shed 1 base and J shed 2 bases, with 9 bases lying between them. The CDR3 spans 14 residues. The DNA of the CDR3 is TGTGCCAGCAGCCAAGTTTTGGCGGCCTACGAGCAGTACTTC. Amino acid sequence: CASSQVLAAYEQYF.

The gene calls are TRBV7-2 and TRBJ2-5; 10 bases are a match to TRBD2. Germline V lookup: CDR1 SGHTA, CDR2 FQGNSA. The V and J ends lost 2 bases and 4 bases, in that order; junction bases with no gene match: 7. The CDR3 loop spans 16 amino acids. As DNA, the CDR3 is TGTGCCAGCAGCTTATCAGCGGGAGGGCCACGAGAGACCCAGTACTTC. Its translation: CASSLSAGGPRETQYF.

This clone appeared a single time. The sample contains more than one DNA sequence encoding this CDR3. The chain combines TRBV12-3 or TRBV12-4 with TRBJ1-5; a weak D match, TRBD1 (6 bases). V lost 6 bases to trimming and J lost 4 bases, with 10 bases between them. The CDR3 length is 13 residues. CDR3 residues: CASSLGQNQPQHF. The CDR3 DNA follows: TGTGCCAGCAGCCTCGGACAGAATCAGCCCCAGCATTTT.

The chain carries TRBV2 and TRBJ1-1; no definite D call. From germline, CDR1 is SNHLY and CDR2 FYNNEI. Trimming cost V 6 bases and J 0 bases, with 8 bases left between them. The CDR3 consists of 13 residues. The CDR3 nucleotides are TGTGCCAGCAGGCAGGCCTTGAACACTGAAGCTTTCTTT. Protein sequence: CASRQALNTEAFF. Combining the CDR3 with reference TRBV2 and TRBJ1-1 gives the whole variable domain EPEVTQTPSHQVTQMGQEVILRCVPISNHLYFYWYRQILGQKVEFLVSFYNNEISEKSEIFDDQFSVERPDGSNFTLKIRSTKLEDSAMYFCASRQALNTEAFFGQGTRLTVV.

V gene TRBV5-6 combines with J gene TRBJ2-7; tentatively, D is TRBD2 (6 bases). Trimming removed 0 bases at V and 0 bases at J, with 13 bases between. CDR3 length: 16 residues. The germline gives CDR1 SGHDT, CDR2 YYEEEE. The CDR3 nucleotides read TGTGCCAGCAGCTTGGTTGCGGGGCCGAGCTCCTACGAGCAGTACTTC. It encodes CASSLVAGPSSYEQYF. Full variable domain (remainder filled in from reference TRBV5-6 and TRBJ2-7): DAGVTQSPTHLIKTRGQQVTLRCSPKSGHDTVSWYQQALGQGPQFIFQYYEEEERQRGNFPDRFSGHQFPNYSSELNVNALLLGDSALYLCASSLVAGPSSYEQYFGPGTRLTVT.

This chain uses TRBV2 with TRBJ1-3; no definite D call. Trimming removed 4 bases from V and 5 bases from J, with 21 bases in between. Germline CDR1 and CDR2: SNHLY and FYNNEI. The CDR3 runs to 17 residues. CDR3 sequence: CASSAHPRGASRNTIYF. The CDR3, as DNA: TGTGCCAGCAGTGCCCACCCCCGCGGCGCTTCCCGAAACACCATATATTTT.

J is TRBJ1-2 and V is TRBV5-4; D remains ambiguous. The CDR3 is made up of 15 amino acids. Trimming pared 1 base from V and 0 bases from J, leaving 10 bases between. Germline CDR1 is SGHNT and CDR2 is YYREEE (reference sequence). Here the CDR3 reads CASSLTPQANYGYTF. The DNA for the CDR3 is TGTGCCAGCAGCTTGACACCTCAGGCTAACTATGGCTACACCTTC.

This chain joins TRBV15 and TRBJ1-1; TRBD1 might be the D (5 bases). The CDR3 consists of 14 residues. The V gene lost 1 base and the J gene lost 5 bases, with 11 bases spanning the gap. Germline V CDR1 and CDR2: LNHNV, YYDKDF (reference sequence). CDR3 coding DNA: TGTGCCACCAGCAGAGCACCAAGGGGTACTGAAGCTTTCTTT. Its protein product is CATSRAPRGTEAFF.

This chain uses TRBV11-2 with TRBJ1-3; D may be TRBD1 (5 bases). CDR3 length: 15 residues. From germline, CDR1 is SGHAT and CDR2 FQNNGV. V was trimmed by 1 base and J by 5 bases, leaving 12 bases between them. CDR3 coding DNA: TGTGCCAGCAGCTTAGGGACAAGGGCGAGAAACACCATATATTTT. It encodes CASSLGTRARNTIYF. Drawing the rest from reference TRBV11-2 and TRBJ1-3, the complete variable domain is EAGVAQSPRYKIIEKRQSVAFWCNPISGHATLYWYQQILGQGPKLLIQFQNNGVVDDSQLPKDRFSAERLKGVDSTLKIQPAKLEDSAVYLCASSLGTRARNTIYFGEGSWLTVV.

This chain joins TRBV27 and TRBJ1-6; 7 nucleotides agree with TRBD1. This CDR3 spans 18 amino acids. Trimming removed 2 bases from V and 7 bases from J; junction bases left unmatched: 14. From germline, CDR1 is MNHEY and CDR2 SMNVEV (reference sequence). CDR3 sequence (DNA): TGTGCCAGCAGTTTAACCGCCCCCAGAGGGGGCGGCAATTCACCCCTCCACTTT. Residues: CASSLTAPRGGGNSPLHF.

CDR3 loop: CASSSRTGYGYTF. The CDR3, as DNA: TGTGCCAGCAGTTCTCGGACAGGGTATGGCTACACCTTC. The chain carries TRBV28 and TRBJ1-2, with 8 bases lining up with TRBD1. V dropped 4 bases and J dropped 5; count of bases not matched to a gene: 3. The CDR3 is made up of 13 amino acids. Germline CDR1 and CDR2: MDHEN and SYDVKM.

The gene calls are TRBV27 and TRBJ1-6, with D possibly matching TRBD1 (5 bases). The germline gives CDR1 MNHEY, CDR2 SMNVEV (reference sequence). The CDR3 loop spans 15 amino acids. V was trimmed by 8 bases and J by 5 bases, leaving 16 bases between them. The CDR3 here is CASLPGLNHNSPLHF. The CDR3 DNA follows: TGTGCCAGCCTACCAGGGTTAAATCATAATTCACCCCTCCACTTT.

The chain employs TRBV6-5 and TRBJ2-3, with 9 positions matching TRBD2. CDR1 is MNHEY and CDR2 is SVGAGI in the germline V gene. This CDR3 region has 14 residues. The junction had 6 bases not matched to a gene; V was cut back by 6 bases and J by 5 bases. CDR3: CASSSGTSRDTQYF. CDR3 nucleotides: TGTGCCAGCAGCTCCGGGACTAGCCGAGATACGCAGTATTTT.

The chain carries TRBV4-3 and TRBJ2-3; 10 bases align to TRBD2. V was clipped by 1 base and J by 5 bases; unmatched bases: 9. The CDR3 totals 17 residues. Germline V gives CDR1 LGHNA, CDR2 YSLEER. CDR3 sequence reads: CASSQARTSGGKDTQYF. CDR3 DNA sequence: TGCGCCAGCAGCCAAGCCCGGACTAGCGGAGGGAAAGATACGCAGTATTTT.

The chain has TRBV5-6 and TRBJ2-3; D uncertain. The V gene's germline CDR1 is SGHDT and CDR2 YYEEEE. V shed 4 bases and J shed 5 bases, with 11 bases lying between them. The CDR3 has 13 residues. The CDR3 bases are TGTGCCAGCAGCATGGGCTCGGGAGATACGCAGTATTTT. Amino acids: CASSMGSGDTQYF.

V is TRBV2 and J is TRBJ1-2; 9 nucleotides line up with TRBD1. Germline trimming cut 2 bases from V and 7 bases from J; bases unmatched to any gene: 8. There are 15 residues in the CDR3. Germline assignment: CDR1 SNHLY and CDR2 FYNNEI. The CDR3, as DNA: TGTGCCAGCAGTGAACTCCCGGGACAGGGTGGTGGCTACACCTTC. Translated: CASSELPGQGGGYTF.

This clone was observed a single time. The rearrangement uses TRBV9 and TRBJ2-2; a possible D gene is TRBD1 (7 bases). V was cut by 1 base and J by 7 bases, with 8 bases left in between. CDR1 is SGDLS, CDR2 YYNGEE, per germline. The CDR3 has 13 amino acids. DNA of the CDR3: TGTGCCAGCAGCGTACAGGGGGGCGGGGAGCTGTTTTTT. Translation gives CASSVQGGGELFF.

The chain uses TRBV19 and TRBJ1-2; D may be TRBD1 (6 bases). Trimming removed 4 bases from V and 7 bases from J, with 13 bases in between. Germline values: CDR1 LNHDA, CDR2 SQIVND (reference sequence). This CDR3 contains 13 residues. The CDR3 coding sequence is TGTGCCAGTAGTACACAGGGTATTGGTGGCTACACCTTC. Translation gives CASSTQGIGGYTF.

The genes are TRBV19 and TRBJ2-1; 11 bases align to TRBD2. V lost 7 bases, J lost 4 bases, and 6 bases stayed unmatched. The CDR3 loop spans 15 amino acids. Germline V gives CDR1 LNHDA, CDR2 SQIVND (reference sequence). The CDR3 coding sequence is TGTGCCAGTACAACTAGCGGGGGCCCTTACAATGAGCAGTTCTTC. Amino acids: CASTTSGGPYNEQFF.

The chain couples TRBV7-2 to TRBJ2-1, with 7 bases that match TRBD2. Trimming took 5 bases from V and 3 from J; bases not matched to a gene: 7. This CDR3 is 15 amino acids long. Germline V gene lookup returns CDR1 SGHTA and CDR2 FQGNSA. DNA for the CDR3: TGTGCCAGCAGCCCTACTAGCGAGAGCTACAATGAGCAGTTCTTC. Protein product: CASSPTSESYNEQFF.